The rows below give T cell receptor beta chains drawn from one sample of a study of cytomegalovirus exposure and HLA in healthy donors. Sequenced by immunoSEQ multiplex PCR; TCRdb stores in-frame clones only, minus some. The table has some 330,000 clones, just over 85% seen once. Sequenced material: PBMCs. The source is a young woman in good health and CMV-seronegative. Each CDR3 is given with its conserved first and last residue. A D gene is named only where the DNA matches it firmly. Some rows have no size entry. The others give once, few or many, or a class for an expanded clone.

16,TRBV25-1,TRBD1,-,TRBJ1-4,CASRPHTGGKGEKLFF,TGTGCCAGCAGGCCTCATACAGGGGGCAAAGGTGAAAAACTGTTTTTT
15,TRBV27,-,-,TRBJ2-3,CASSALTSGTDTQYF,TGTGCCAGCAGTGCCCTCACGTCGGGCACAGATACGCAGTATTTT
14,TRBV4-1,TRBD1,-,TRBJ2-5,CASSLTGVLETQYF,TGCGCCAGCAGCCTTACAGGGGTTTTGGAGACCCAGTACTTC
15,TRBV5-1,TRBD1,-,TRBJ2-5,CASSFHAGGQETQYF,TGCGCCAGCAGCTTCCACGCAGGGGGCCAAGAGACCCAGTACTTC
13,TRBV18,-,-,TRBJ2-5,CASSPGGEETQYF,TGTGCCAGCTCACCAGGAGGGGAAGAGACCCAGTACTTC
13,TRBV5-6,-,-,TRBJ1-2,CASSHLEGYGYTF,TGTGCCAGCAGCCACCTGGAGGGCTATGGCTACACCTTC
14,TRBV28,-,few,TRBJ1-2,CASSLSPGNYGYTF,TGTGCCAGCAGTTTGAGTCCAGGCAACTATGGCTACACCTTC
13,TRBV7-2,-,-,TRBJ2-7,CASSSGTLNEQYF,TGTGCCAGCAGCTCCGGGACACTCAACGAGCAGTACTTC
13,TRBV28,-,few,TRBJ1-2,CASSPLQLGGYTF,TGTGCCAGCAGCCCCTTACAGTTGGGTGGCTACACCTTC
13,TRBV27,-,-,TRBJ1-5,CASSSTPHRPQHF,TGTGCCAGCAGTTCGACACCGCATCGGCCCCAGCATTTT
16,TRBV4-1,-,few,TRBJ2-7,CASSQDSGAPAYEQYF,TGCGCCAGCAGCCAAGATTCGGGAGCCCCTGCCTACGAGCAGTACTTC
15,TRBV9,-,-,TRBJ1-3,CASSVSGSTGNTIYF,TGTGCCAGCAGCGTATCAGGGTCTACTGGAAACACCATATATTTT
15,TRBV10-3,-,-,TRBJ2-7,CAISEPRGYVDEQYF,TGTGCCATCAGTGAGCCGAGGGGGTATGTCGACGAGCAGTACTTC
16,TRBV19,-,-,TRBJ2-3,CASSIAPPLGTDTQYF,TGTGCCAGTAGTATTGCCCCGCCTCTAGGCACAGATACGCAGTATTTT
16,TRBV9,TRBD2,-,TRBJ2-2,CASSVGLAEGTGELFF,TGTGCCAGCAGCGTAGGTCTAGCGGAGGGCACCGGGGAGCTGTTTTTT
15,TRBV11-2,-,few,TRBJ2-5,CASSFWVGTQETQYF,TGTGCCAGCAGCTTTTGGGTCGGGACTCAAGAGACCCAGTACTTC
17,TRBV7-2,TRBD2,once,TRBJ2-1,CASSPVLLAGDHNEQFF,TGTGCCAGCAGCCCCGTTCTCCTAGCGGGAGACCACAATGAGCAGTTCTTC
14,TRBV5-1,TRBD1,-,TRBJ2-2,CASSWDSLTGELFF,TGCGCCAGCAGTTGGGACAGTCTCACCGGGGAGCTGTTTTTT
13,TRBV27,-,-,TRBJ2-7,CASSLYRDYEQYF,TGTGCCAGCAGTTTGTACAGGGACTACGAGCAGTACTTC
15,TRBV4-2,-,-,TRBJ2-7,CASSQDRWEGVEQYF,TGTGCCAGCAGCCAAGACAGATGGGAGGGGGTCGAGCAGTACTTC
11,TRBV27,-,-,TRBJ2-7,CASIGSYEQYF,TGTGCCAGCATCGGCTCCTACGAGCAGTACTTC
15,TRBV7-9,-,few,TRBJ2-5,CASSPPQGYQETQYF,TGTGCCAGCAGCCCCCCACAGGGCTACCAAGAGACCCAGTACTTC
15,TRBV5-6,-,once,TRBJ2-4,CASSTWGEAKNIQYF,TGTGCCAGCAGCACTTGGGGGGAGGCCAAAAACATTCAGTACTTC
15,TRBV5-1,TRBD1,-,TRBJ2-5,CASSSTGATQETQYF,TGCGCCAGCAGCTCGACAGGGGCTACCCAAGAGACCCAGTACTTC
15,TRBV19,-,-,TRBJ2-5,CASSSPRVSQETQYF,TGTGCCAGTAGTTCCCCCAGGGTCAGCCAAGAGACCCAGTACTTC
17,TRBV7-8,TRBD2,-,TRBJ2-1,CASSPGLAGVVGNEQFF,TGTGCCAGCAGCCCCGGACTAGCGGGAGTAGTGGGCAATGAGCAGTTCTTC
15,TRBV4-1,-,-,TRBJ2-5,CASSQDGVIQETQYF,TGCGCCAGCAGCCAAGACGGGGTAATACAAGAGACCCAGTACTTC
16,TRBV9,TRBD1,-,TRBJ1-5,CASSASGTGVGEPQHF,TGTGCCAGCAGCGCCTCCGGGACAGGGGTAGGTGAGCCCCAGCATTTT
18,TRBV7-8,TRBD1,-,TRBJ2-1,CASSLAVLGQGNYNEQFF,TGTGCCAGCAGCTTGGCGGTTCTTGGACAGGGAAATTACAATGAGCAGTTCTTC
16,TRBV11-2,TRBD1,-,TRBJ1-3,CASTPFGTATGNTIYF,TGTGCCAGCACCCCATTCGGGACAGCTACTGGAAACACCATATATTTT
16,TRBV7-9,-,-,TRBJ2-3,CASSLPSAYLSDTQYF,TGTGCCAGCAGCTTACCTAGCGCCTACCTATCAGATACGCAGTATTTT
13,TRBV7-2,TRBD1,-,TRBJ1-5,CASRTGNNQPQHF,TGTGCCAGCAGGACAGGGAACAATCAGCCCCAGCATTTT
16,TRBV4-2,TRBD1,-,TRBJ2-7,CASSPQSGDSSYEQYF,TGTGCCAGCAGCCCCCAGAGTGGGGACAGCTCCTACGAGCAGTACTTC
16,TRBV9,TRBD1,-,TRBJ1-2,CASSVVGQKPGYGYTF,TGTGCCAGCAGCGTAGTGGGACAGAAGCCGGGCTATGGCTACACCTTC
15,TRBV7-2,TRBD2,-,TRBJ2-1,CASILAGGRRNEQFF,TGTGCCAGCATTTTAGCGGGAGGGCGTCGGAATGAGCAGTTCTTC
14,TRBV19,TRBD2,-,TRBJ2-7,CASSSLAGTYEQYF,TGTGCCAGTAGTAGCCTAGCGGGGACCTACGAGCAGTACTTC
16,TRBV9,-,-,TRBJ1-1,CASSVNGAQGGTEAFF,TGTGCCAGCAGCGTGAACGGAGCACAGGGTGGAACTGAAGCTTTCTTT
15,TRBV7-6,TRBD2,-,TRBJ2-5,CASSLRGGPEETQYF,TGTGCCAGCAGCTTGCGGGGAGGGCCGGAGGAGACCCAGTACTTC
12,TRBV28,-,once,TRBJ1-1,CASSVTQPEAFF,TGTGCCAGCAGTGTGACACAACCTGAAGCTTTCTTT
14,TRBV18,-,few,TRBJ2-7,CASSPYRDSYEQYF,TGTGCCAGCTCACCATACAGGGACTCCTACGAGCAGTACTTC
12,TRBV19,-,few,TRBJ1-4,CASSGQEVKLFF,TGTGCCAGTAGTGGGCAGGAAGTAAAACTGTTTTTT
14,TRBV9,TRBD1,-,TRBJ2-1,CASSVTTGGNEQFF,TGTGCCAGCAGCGTGACGACAGGGGGGAATGAGCAGTTCTTC